Below, 2 T cell receptor beta chains from the same sample are listed, as sequenced in a study of T cell responses to AZD1222 COVID-19 vaccine (dated by TCRdb to about 2021). The library came from the immunoSEQ multiplex PCR assay. TCRdb limited this immuneACCESS table to in-frame rearrangements with V and J called. A share of clones is missing; checked studies link under half to unresolved V genes, and the rest is unexplained. A total of more than 120,000 clones appear in this sample, approximately 90% of them only once. 9% to 9.5% of the sample rests with the top ten. The time point label for this specimen denotes: about 28 days (+/-7) after the second vaccine dose. This specimen was peripheral blood, taken 28 days after the second AZD1222 dose. All receptors derive from an adult who received the AZD1222 COVID-19 vaccine.

This clone was seen only a few times. This chain connects TRBV5-4 to TRBJ2-3; 8 nucleotides agree with TRBD2. The CDR3 runs 16 residues. Trimming removed 5 bases from V and 2 bases from J; junction bases left unmatched: 10. Germline V gene lookup returns CDR1 SGHNT and CDR2 YYREEE (reference sequence). CDR3 bases: TGTGCCAGCAGTGCGTTGGGAGCGGGAGCCACAGATACGCAGTATTTT. Protein: CASSALGAGATDTQYF.

In its sample, this clone was seen once. The gene calls are TRBV5-1 and TRBJ1-1; no clear D. The V end lost 1 base, the J end lost 2 bases, and 9 bases lay between the germline ends. This CDR3 contains 14 residues. Germline V gene lookup returns CDR1 SGHRS and CDR2 YFSETQ. The CDR3 DNA reads TGCGCCAGCAGCTTGAATGCGAAAAACACTGAAGCTTTCTTT. Amino acid sequence: CASSLNAKNTEAFF.